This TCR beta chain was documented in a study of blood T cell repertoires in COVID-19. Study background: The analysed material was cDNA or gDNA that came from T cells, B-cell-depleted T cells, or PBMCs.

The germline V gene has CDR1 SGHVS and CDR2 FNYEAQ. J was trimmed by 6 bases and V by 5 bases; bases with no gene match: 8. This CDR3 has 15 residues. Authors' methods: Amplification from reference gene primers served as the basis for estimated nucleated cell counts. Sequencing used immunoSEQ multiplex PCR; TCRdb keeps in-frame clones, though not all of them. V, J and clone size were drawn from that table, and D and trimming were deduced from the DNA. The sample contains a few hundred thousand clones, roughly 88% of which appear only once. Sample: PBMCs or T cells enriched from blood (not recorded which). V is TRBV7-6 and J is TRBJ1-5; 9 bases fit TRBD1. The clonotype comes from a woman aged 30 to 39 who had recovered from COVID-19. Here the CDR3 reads CASSQQGAGGQPQHF. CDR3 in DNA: TGTGCCAGCAGCCAACAGGGGGCCGGGGGTCAGCCCCAGCATTTT.